The clone carrying this T cell receptor (beta chain) has more than one count but fewer than ten. Its target is not known. Both TRBC1 and TRBC2 were covered by a beta constant-region primer of two equimolar oligonucleotides. One entry per CDR3 protein, called by TCRdb with MiXCR from the UMI-ligation and nested PCR reads. The data contain some 150,000 distinct CDR3 sequences, over 15% of them singletons. This specimen belongs to a study of naive and memory T cell subsets. Overall study findings and caveats: The power law exponent of TCR abundance differed between naive and memory cells. Over 95% of naive TCR sequences appeared only once after error correction, unlike memory subsets.

This clonotype was obtained from a human donor in good health. The specimen sequenced was naive CD4+ T cells from blood.

Written as DNA, the CDR3 is TGTGCCAGCAGTTTAGCGACAGGGCGGAGGCAGCCCCAGCATTTT. Translation: CASSLATGRRQPQHF. This chain links TRBV6-5 with TRBJ1-5; 7 positions agree with TRBD1. J gave up 7 bases and V 4 bases, and 10 bases lay outside the gene matches. The CDR3 length is 15 residues. From germline, CDR1 is MNHEY and CDR2 SVGAGI.